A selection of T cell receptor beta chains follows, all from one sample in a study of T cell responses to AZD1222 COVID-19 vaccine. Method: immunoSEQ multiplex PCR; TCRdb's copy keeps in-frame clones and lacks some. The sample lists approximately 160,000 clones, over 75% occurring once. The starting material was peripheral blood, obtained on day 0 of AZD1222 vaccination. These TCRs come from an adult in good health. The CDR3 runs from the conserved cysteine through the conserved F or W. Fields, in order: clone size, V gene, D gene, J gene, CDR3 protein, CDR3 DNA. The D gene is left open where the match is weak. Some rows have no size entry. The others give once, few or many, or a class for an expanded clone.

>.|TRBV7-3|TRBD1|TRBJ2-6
CASSVTGSGANVLTF
TGTGCCAGCAGCGTGACAGGGTCTGGGGCCAACGTCCTGACTTTC
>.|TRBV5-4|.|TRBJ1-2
CASSNWAGDGYTF
TGTGCCAGCAGCAATTGGGCAGGGGATGGCTACACCTTC
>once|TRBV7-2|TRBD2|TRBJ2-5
CASSQSGGGQETQYF
TGTGCCAGCAGCCAAAGCGGGGGGGGTCAAGAGACCCAGTACTTC
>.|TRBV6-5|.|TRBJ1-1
CASSYSTGNTEAFF
TGTGCCAGCAGTTACTCGACGGGGAACACTGAAGCTTTCTTT
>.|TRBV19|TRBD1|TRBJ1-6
CASSLWDRQGTSPLHF
TGTGCCAGTTCCTTGTGGGACAGGCAGGGAACTTCACCCCTCCACTTT
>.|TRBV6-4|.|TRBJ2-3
CASSETWQGVFTDTQYF
TGTGCCAGCAGTGAGACCTGGCAGGGAGTCTTCACAGATACGCAGTATTTT
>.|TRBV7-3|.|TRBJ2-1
CASSLTVNEQFF
TGTGCCAGCAGCTTAACAGTAAATGAGCAGTTCTTC
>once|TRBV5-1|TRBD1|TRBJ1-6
CASSLNPGQGGSPLHF
TGCGCCAGCAGCTTAAATCCGGGACAGGGAGGTTCACCCCTCCACTTT
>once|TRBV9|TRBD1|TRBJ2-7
CASSVNRDRANEQYF
TGTGCCAGCAGCGTGAACCGGGACAGGGCGAACGAGCAGTACTTC
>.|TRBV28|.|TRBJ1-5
CASTPGAGHQPQHF
TGTGCCAGCACCCCCGGCGCCGGACATCAGCCCCAGCATTTT
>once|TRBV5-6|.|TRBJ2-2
CASSWGVWEPGELFF
TGTGCCAGCAGCTGGGGGGTCTGGGAGCCCGGGGAGCTGTTTTTT
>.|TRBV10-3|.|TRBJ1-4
CAISELENEKLFF
TGTGCCATCAGTGAGTTGGAAAATGAAAAACTGTTTTTT
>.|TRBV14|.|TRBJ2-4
CASSQESAVRGRKNIQYF
TGTGCCAGCAGCCAAGAATCCGCCGTCAGAGGTCGAAAAAACATTCAGTACTTC
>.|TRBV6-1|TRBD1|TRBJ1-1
CASSELDRANTEAFF
TGTGCCAGCAGTGAATTAGACAGGGCAAACACTGAAGCTTTCTTT
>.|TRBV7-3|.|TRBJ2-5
CASSLYSVQAVGETQYF
TGTGCCAGCAGCTTATATAGTGTACAGGCGGTCGGAGAGACCCAGTACTTC
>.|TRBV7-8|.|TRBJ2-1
CASSKRVGVSEQFF
TGTGCCAGCAGCAAACGGGTAGGAGTCAGTGAGCAGTTCTTC
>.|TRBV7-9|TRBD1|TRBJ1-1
CASSFIDRGVNTEAFF
TGTGCCAGCAGCTTCATAGACAGGGGTGTGAACACTGAAGCTTTCTTT
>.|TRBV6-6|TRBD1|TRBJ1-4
CASSQYPGQGFVANEKLFF
TGTGCCAGCAGTCAGTATCCGGGACAGGGCTTTGTGGCTAATGAAAAACTGTTTTTT
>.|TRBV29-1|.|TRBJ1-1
CSVEPGANTEAFF
TGCAGCGTTGAACCGGGGGCGAACACTGAAGCTTTCTTT
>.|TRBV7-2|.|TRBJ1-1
CASSFSPTDRSAFF
TGTGCCAGCAGCTTTAGTCCGACCGACAGGTCGGCTTTCTTT
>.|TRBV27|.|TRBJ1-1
CASRYSMNTEAFF
TGTGCCAGCAGATACAGCATGAACACTGAAGCTTTCTTT
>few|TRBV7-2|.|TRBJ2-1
CASSRDTTYNEQFF
TGTGCCAGCAGTCGAGACACCACCTACAATGAGCAGTTCTTC
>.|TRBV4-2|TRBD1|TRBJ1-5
CASSQSDRAHDQPQHF
TGTGCCAGCAGCCAATCCGACAGGGCTCACGATCAGCCCCAGCATTTT
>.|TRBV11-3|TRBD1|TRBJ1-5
CASSLKTRGHGFGPQHF
TGTGCCAGCAGCTTGAAGACCAGGGGGCACGGGTTCGGGCCCCAGCATTTT
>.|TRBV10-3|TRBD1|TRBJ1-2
CAIRGTGANYGYTF
TGTGCCATCCGGGGGACAGGGGCTAACTATGGCTACACCTTC
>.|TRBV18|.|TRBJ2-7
CASSPPVAYEQYF
TGTGCCAGCTCACCACCGGTCGCCTACGAGCAGTACTTC
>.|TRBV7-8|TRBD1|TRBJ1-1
CASSLVTGGENTEAFF
TGTGCCAGCAGCTTAGTGACAGGGGGGGAGAACACTGAAGCTTTCTTT
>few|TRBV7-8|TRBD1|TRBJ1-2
CASSRGQYYGYTF
TGTGCCAGCAGCCGGGGACAGTACTATGGCTACACCTTC
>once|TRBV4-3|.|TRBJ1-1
CASSQDWEGNTEAFF
TGCGCCAGCAGCCAAGACTGGGAGGGGAACACTGAAGCTTTCTTT
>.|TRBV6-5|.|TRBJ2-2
CATYGQNTGELFF
TGTGCCACATACGGACAGAACACCGGGGAGCTGTTTTTT
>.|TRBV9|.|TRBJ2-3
CASSPRGGWADTQYF
TGTGCCAGCAGCCCCAGGGGGGGGTGGGCAGATACGCAGTATTTT
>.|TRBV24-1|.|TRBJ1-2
CATSDPTIDYGYTF
TGTGCCACCAGTGATCCGACCATAGACTATGGCTACACCTTC
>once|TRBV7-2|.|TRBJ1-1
CASSRSRIMNTEAFF
TGTGCCAGCAGTCGTTCGAGGATTATGAACACTGAAGCTTTCTTT
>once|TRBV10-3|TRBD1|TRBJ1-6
CATTGTGESPLHF
TGTGCCACCACAGGGACAGGGGAATCACCCCTCCACTTT
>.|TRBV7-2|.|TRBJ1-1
CASSLEFGIRGPPTEAFF
TGTGCCAGCAGCTTAGAATTTGGGATTCGGGGACCGCCGACTGAAGCTTTCTTT
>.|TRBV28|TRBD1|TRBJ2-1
CASNPTGAAENEQFF
TGTGCCAGCAACCCGACAGGGGCCGCGGAAAATGAGCAGTTCTTC
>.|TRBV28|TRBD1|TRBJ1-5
CASTSGQVNQPQHF
TGTGCCAGCACCTCGGGACAGGTTAATCAGCCCCAGCATTTT
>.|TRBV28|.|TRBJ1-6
CASSLADKRNSPLHF
TGTGCCAGCAGTTTAGCAGACAAACGGAATTCACCCCTCCACTTT
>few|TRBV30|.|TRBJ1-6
CACDSRNSPLHF
TGTGCCTGCGACAGTCGCAATTCACCCCTCCACTTT
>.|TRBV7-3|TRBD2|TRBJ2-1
CASSRTSGSHNEQFF
TGTGCCAGCAGTAGGACTAGCGGGAGTCACAATGAGCAGTTCTTC
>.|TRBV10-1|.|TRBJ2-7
CASSEGRTIPYEQYF
TGCGCCAGCAGTGAGGGACGCACCATACCCTACGAGCAGTACTTC
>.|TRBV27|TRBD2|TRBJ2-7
CASSQTGTRGHEQYF
TGTGCCAGCAGTCAAACCGGGACTAGAGGTCACGAGCAGTACTTC
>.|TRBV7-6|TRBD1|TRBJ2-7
CASSLGQGARYYNEQYF
TGTGCCAGCAGCTTGGGACAGGGGGCCAGGTATTACAACGAGCAGTACTTC
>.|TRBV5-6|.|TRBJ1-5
CASRLRGTPNQPQHF
TGTGCCAGCAGACTAAGGGGGACACCCAATCAGCCCCAGCATTTT
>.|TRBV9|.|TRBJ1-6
CASSVESYNSPLHF
TGTGCCAGCAGCGTAGAATCTTATAATTCACCCCTCCACTTT
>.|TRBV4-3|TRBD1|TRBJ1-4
CASSQDGTGNEKLFF
TGCGCCAGCAGCCAAGATGGGACAGGGAATGAAAAACTGTTTTTT
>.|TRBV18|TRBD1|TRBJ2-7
CASSPTGGYEQYF
TGTGCCAGCTCACCGACAGGGGGGTACGAGCAGTACTTC
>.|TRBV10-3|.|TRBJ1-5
CATNDLNQPQHF
TGTGCCACCAACGACCTAAATCAGCCCCAGCATTTT
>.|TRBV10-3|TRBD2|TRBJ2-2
CAIRTSGGAGELFF
TGTGCCATCAGGACTAGCGGGGGGGCCGGGGAGCTGTTTTTT
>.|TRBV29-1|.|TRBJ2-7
CSVFLPLAREQYF
TGCAGCGTTTTCCTACCCTTGGCGCGGGAGCAGTACTTC
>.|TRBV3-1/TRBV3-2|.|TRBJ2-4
CASSQGSPGQNIQYF
TGTGCCAGCAGCCAAGGGTCCCCGGGACAAAACATTCAGTACTTC
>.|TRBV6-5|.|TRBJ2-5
CASRPASQETQYF
TGTGCCAGCAGGCCGGCCTCACAAGAGACCCAGTACTTC
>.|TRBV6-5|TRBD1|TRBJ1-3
CASTRTGGSGNTIYF
TGTGCCAGCACTCGGACAGGGGGCTCTGGAAACACCATATATTTT
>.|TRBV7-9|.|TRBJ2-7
CASSLRGDPGSYEQYF
TGTGCCAGCAGCTTACGGGGAGATCCGGGCTCCTACGAGCAGTACTTC
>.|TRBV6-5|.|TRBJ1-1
CASLNGGTEAFF
TGTGCCAGCCTCAACGGGGGCACTGAAGCTTTCTTT
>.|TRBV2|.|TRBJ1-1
CASLKREEGTEAFF
TGTGCCAGCCTTAAAAGGGAGGAAGGAACTGAAGCTTTCTTT
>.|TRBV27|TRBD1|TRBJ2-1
CASSLGWQGERVEQFF
TGTGCCAGCAGTTTAGGGTGGCAGGGGGAACGGGTTGAGCAGTTCTTC
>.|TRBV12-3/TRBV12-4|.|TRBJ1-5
CAVGEGGNQPQHF
TGTGCTGTGGGGGAGGGCGGCAATCAGCCCCAGCATTTT
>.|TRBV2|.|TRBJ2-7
CASSERRTDEQYF
TGTGCCAGCAGTGAAAGGAGAACGGATGAGCAGTACTTC
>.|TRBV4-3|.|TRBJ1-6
CASSQESSYNSPLHF
TGCGCCAGCAGCCAAGAGTCTTCCTATAATTCACCCCTCCACTTT